This T cell receptor beta chain emerged from a study of blood T cell repertoires in COVID-19. Clones were read by immunoSEQ multiplex PCR, and TCRdb kept only the in-frame ones, dropping some. The sample lists about 70,000 clones, about 70% occurring once. J lost 5 bases, V lost 1 base, and 4 bases had no gene match. The CDR3 runs to 14 residues. Germline-derived CDR1 and CDR2 are SNHLY and FYNNEI. The sequence was collected from a woman over 75 with active or convalescent COVID-19. The chain recombines TRBV2 with TRBJ2-7, with TRBD1 matching 8 bases. Sequenced sample: peripheral blood. The CDR3: CASSEGTGHHEQYF. CDR3 nucleotide sequence: TGTGCCAGCAGTGAAGGGACAGGGCACCACGAGCAGTACTTC.